The clone carrying this TCR beta chain was recorded a few times. Its antigen is as yet unknown. The data belong to a study of identical twins. Overall study findings and caveats: With beta out-of-frame sequences, excess sharing by twins was weaker.

In TCRdb, the 5' RACE reads were re-called with MiXCR into one record per CDR3 protein. This sample has 150,000 or so distinct CDR3 sequences, with around 3.6% found just once. V gave up 6 bases and J gave up 8 bases, with 17 bases separating them. Germline lookup yields CDR1 MNHNS and CDR2 SASEGT. This CDR3 contains 15 residues. The sample consisted of memory T cells sorted from blood. This receptor was taken from a man between 18 and 35 years old in good health. The chain recombines TRBV6-1 with TRBJ1-6; perhaps TRBD1 as D (6 bases). As DNA, the CDR3 is TGTGCCAGCAGACCTATGGGGGCTGGGTATTCACCCCTCCACTTT. Translation gives CASRPMGAGYSPLHF.